The clone carrying this T cell receptor beta chain was counted a few times. Its antigen is currently unknown. This sample is drawn from a study of cytomegalovirus exposure and HLA in healthy donors. Profiled with immunoSEQ multiplex PCR; TCRdb holds only in-frame clones, not every one. The sample yields approximately 230,000 clones, about 90% seen once. Study-wide findings and caveats: Among the CMV-associated chains, a few were confirmed in vitro as specific for CMV antigens.

This CDR3 is 12 amino acids long. CDR1 and CDR2 (germline): MNHEY, SVGAGI. V shed 5 bases, J shed 11 bases, and the junction held 8 bases outside the gene matches. This TCR came from a man aged 18 to 29 in good health and CMV-seropositive. Sequencing was carried out using PBMCs. The chain employs TRBV6-5 and TRBJ1-1; 7 bases are shared with TRBD1. CDR3 protein: CASSPQGRRAFF. CDR3 coding DNA: TGTGCCAGCAGTCCACAGGGGCGGCGGGCTTTCTTT.